A selection of T cell receptor beta chains follows, all from one sample in a study of blood T cell repertoires in COVID-19. Sequencing was performed with immunoSEQ multiplex PCR; in TCRdb, only in-frame clones are kept and a portion is missing. The data contain about 180,000 clones, over 75% of them singletons. Sequencing was carried out using peripheral blood. All receptors come from a woman between 65 and 79 years old with acute or convalescent COVID-19. Both conserved end residues are part of each CDR3. Each record gives: V gene, clone size, D gene, J gene, CDR3 DNA, CDR3 protein. A D gene is named only where the DNA matches it firmly. The size field is filled for only some rows; it gives once, few, many or a size class.

>TRBV24-1|-|-|TRBJ2-3
TGTGCCACCAGTCCCCAGAAAAGCACAGATACGCAGTATTTT
CATSPQKSTDTQYF
>TRBV7-2|-|TRBD2|TRBJ2-5
TGTGCCAGCAGCTTAAGTGGACTAGCGGTCCAAGAGACCCAGTACTTC
CASSLSGLAVQETQYF
>TRBV19|-|-|TRBJ1-6
TGTGCCAGTAGGCCCCAGGCACGGGCCGGGAGTAATTCACCCCTCCACTTT
CASRPQARAGSNSPLHF
>TRBV5-1|-|TRBD1|TRBJ2-3
TGCGCCAGCAGCTTGGGGACAGGGGCAGATACGCAGTATTTT
CASSLGTGADTQYF
>TRBV9|-|TRBD2|TRBJ2-5
TGTGCCAGCAGCGTAGGGGGGACTAACTGGGAGACCCAGTACTTC
CASSVGGTNWETQYF
>TRBV6-5|-|TRBD2|TRBJ2-7
TGTGCCAGCAGTTCGGGACTAACCCCCCTCTACGAGCAGTACTTC
CASSSGLTPLYEQYF
>TRBV6-1|-|TRBD2|TRBJ2-3
TGTGCCAGCAGTGCGGGACTAGCGGAGGGGACAGATACGCAGTATTTT
CASSAGLAEGTDTQYF
>TRBV27|few|-|TRBJ2-3
TGTGCCAGCAGTATATGGGCGTTCACAGATACGCAGTATTTT
CASSIWAFTDTQYF
>TRBV6-5|-|TRBD1|TRBJ2-2
TGTGCCAGCAGTTCCGGGACAGGGGATACCGGGGAGCTGTTTTTT
CASSSGTGDTGELFF
>TRBV5-1|-|TRBD1|TRBJ2-1
TGCGCCAGCAGCTCGGGACAGGGGGACAATGAGCAGTTCTTC
CASSSGQGDNEQFF
>TRBV7-3|-|TRBD1|TRBJ2-2
TGTGCCAGCAGCGTAACAGGGGCCGGCACCGGGGAGCTGTTTTTT
CASSVTGAGTGELFF
>TRBV5-1|few|-|TRBJ2-1
TGCGCCAGCAGCTTAGGCGGGGAACCCTCCTACAATGAGCAGTTCTTC
CASSLGGEPSYNEQFF
>TRBV19|-|-|TRBJ2-1
TGTGCCAGTAGTATTAATTCGGGTACAGGCGACAATGAGCAGTTCTTC
CASSINSGTGDNEQFF
>TRBV2|-|-|TRBJ1-5
TGTGCCAGCAGTGGCGGGTATGGCAATCAGCCCCAGCATTTT
CASSGGYGNQPQHF
>TRBV29-1|-|-|TRBJ2-3
TGCAGCGTTGCATCGAATTCGGGAGATACGCAGTATTTT
CSVASNSGDTQYF
>TRBV30|-|-|TRBJ1-5
TGTGCCTGGAGTGTAAGCGGCTTCAATCAGCCCCAGCATTTT
CAWSVSGFNQPQHF
>TRBV5-1|-|-|TRBJ1-6
TGCGCCAGCAGCCCAACAGGGAGCTCCTATAATTCACCCCTCCACTTT
CASSPTGSSYNSPLHF
>TRBV29-1|-|TRBD1|TRBJ2-3
TGCGGCGGAGGCAGGGGGCCAGATACGCAGTATTTT
CGGGRGPDTQYF
>TRBV20-1|-|TRBD1|TRBJ1-2
TGCAGTGACGCGACAGGGAATGGCTACACCTTC
CSDATGNGYTF
>TRBV3-1/TRBV3-2|-|TRBD1|TRBJ1-1
TGTGCCAGCAGCTTCCGGACAGGGCGAGGCACTGAAGCTTTCTTT
CASSFRTGRGTEAFF
>TRBV19|once|TRBD1|TRBJ1-5
TGTGCCAGTTCCGGGACAGGGGTTCAGCCCCAGCATTTT
CASSGTGVQPQHF
>TRBV7-5|-|-|TRBJ1-1
TGTGCCAGAAGCTTTTTGGGGGCAGTGGACACTGAAGCTTTCTTT
CARSFLGAVDTEAFF
>TRBV6-5|-|TRBD1|TRBJ1-2
TGTGCCAGCAGCCAAGGGGGACAGGGCAAATATGGCTACACCTTC
CASSQGGQGKYGYTF
>TRBV18|-|-|TRBJ2-7
TGTGCCAGCTCATCTCGGGGTAGCTCCTACGAGCAGTACTTC
CASSSRGSSYEQYF
>TRBV2|-|TRBD1|TRBJ1-3
TGTGCCAGCAGGACTCCGGGACAGGGGGCTAGTGGAAACACCATATATTTT
CASRTPGQGASGNTIYF
>TRBV20-1|-|-|TRBJ2-7
TGCAGTGCTACGCGCTTGGTGCGTCAGTACTTC
CSATRLVRQYF
>TRBV5-1|once|-|TRBJ2-3
TGCGCCAGCAGCTTGGAGGGGCGATTCACAGATACGCAGTATTTT
CASSLEGRFTDTQYF
>TRBV7-9|-|TRBD2|TRBJ2-1
TGTGCCAGCAGCCCCCGCCGACTAGCCAGCGCCTACAATGAGCAGTTCTTC
CASSPRRLASAYNEQFF
>TRBV6-6|-|-|TRBJ1-5
TGTGCCAGCAGCCAGCTCAGAGGTCGGCAGCCCCAGCATTTT
CASSQLRGRQPQHF
>TRBV5-1|-|TRBD1|TRBJ1-2
TGCGCCAGCAGCACACAGGGGGAAGGGTATGGCTACACCTTC
CASSTQGEGYGYTF
>TRBV19|-|-|TRBJ2-2
TGTGCCAGTAGTACCCCCCGGGGGTCGGCCGGGGAGCTGTTTTTT
CASSTPRGSAGELFF
>TRBV19|-|-|TRBJ1-4
TGTGCCAGTAGTAGCGAGACGGGTGAAAAACTGTTTTTT
CASSSETGEKLFF
>TRBV9|-|TRBD2|TRBJ2-2
TGTGCCAGCAGCGTAGCTCCAGCGGGGGCCACCGGGGAGCTGTTTTTT
CASSVAPAGATGELFF
>TRBV2|few|-|TRBJ2-4
TGTGCCAGCAGTGCCCACCCCAGCGACAAAAACATTCAGTACTTC
CASSAHPSDKNIQYF
>TRBV15|-|TRBD2|TRBJ2-7
TGTGCCACCAGCGCACTAGCGGGAGTCTACGAGCAGTACTTC
CATSALAGVYEQYF
>TRBV30|-|-|TRBJ1-6
TGTGCCTGGAGTGCGAGGAAAAGTTGGAATTCACCCCTCCACTTT
CAWSARKSWNSPLHF
>TRBV5-1|-|-|TRBJ1-2
TGCGCCAGCAGCTTGACCTCAAGAACATCACACTATGGCTACACCTTC
CASSLTSRTSHYGYTF
>TRBV6-5|-|TRBD1|TRBJ2-2
TGTGCCAGCAGCCCCACAGGGGTCACCGGGGAGCTGTTTTTT
CASSPTGVTGELFF
>TRBV27|-|-|TRBJ1-1
TGTGCCAGCAGTTCAGACCAGGTGACCGGGAGTATTATGAACACTGAAGCTTTCTTT
CASSSDQVTGSIMNTEAFF
>TRBV2|-|TRBD2|TRBJ2-1
TGTGCCAGTGTAAAAGCGGGAGTTGAGCAGTTCTTC
CASVKAGVEQFF
>TRBV19|-|TRBD1|TRBJ2-3
TGTGCCAGTAGTGACGGACAGGGTGTTACAGATACGCAGTATTTT
CASSDGQGVTDTQYF
>TRBV30|once|-|TRBJ2-5
TGTGCCTGGAGCGGGGGTGGGGAGACCCAGTACTTC
CAWSGGGETQYF
>TRBV19|few|TRBD1|TRBJ1-2
TGTGCCAGTAGTGAGAATACAGGGGATGGCTACACCTTC
CASSENTGDGYTF
>TRBV19|-|TRBD1|TRBJ1-5
TGTGCCAGTAGTCCACAGGGGGGACACCAGCATTTT
CASSPQGGHQHF
>TRBV2|once|TRBD1|TRBJ2-7
TGTGCCAGCAGTGAAAGGGACAGGGAGGACGAGCAGTACTTC
CASSERDREDEQYF
>TRBV5-1|-|TRBD2|TRBJ2-7
TGCGCCAGCAGCGGTCTAGCGGGATCCTACGAGCAGTACTTC
CASSGLAGSYEQYF
>TRBV2|-|-|TRBJ2-5
TGTGCCAGCAGTTCCGGAACAGGGGGGGGCCAAGAGACCCAGTACTTC
CASSSGTGGGQETQYF
>TRBV5-8|-|-|TRBJ2-5
TGTGCCAGCCCTACGTGGGGCCGAAGAGTTCAAGAGACCCAGTACTTC
CASPTWGRRVQETQYF
>TRBV30|-|-|TRBJ1-1
TGTGCCTGGAGTCTACAGGGTGATACTGAAGCTTTCTTT
CAWSLQGDTEAFF